The 25 T cell receptor beta chains presented below share a single source sample, sequenced in a study of T cell clusters in autoimmune cytopenias. TRB was amplified from roughly 250 ng of peripheral blood genomic DNA per sample. Multiplex touch-down PCR amplified TRB using TRB-A and TRB-B pools in one tube. For each CDR3 protein, TCRdb gives one entry from its re-call of the multiplex PCR reads, without DNA. The table lists under 8,000 distinct CDR3 sequences. This same sample was also taken into another study, of T cell repertoires in aging, cancer and after chemotherapy.

Material for sequencing was peripheral blood. These TCRs come from a human donor in good health.

The chain employs TRBV18 and TRBJ1-4. CDR1 is KGHSH, CDR2 LQKENI, per germline. This CDR3 spans 13 amino acids. The chain's CDR3 is CASFRTVSEKLFF.

The chain joins TRBV27 to TRBJ2-1; TCRdb proposes TRBD2, but this gene call is untestable without DNA. The CDR3 runs to 15 residues. The V gene's germline CDR1 is MNHEY and CDR2 SMNVEV (reference sequence). The CDR3 spells CASRQGLAGYNEQFF.

The chain combines TRBV12-3 or TRBV12-4 with TRBJ2-2; TCRdb gives TRBD1 as the D gene, but with no DNA this cannot be confirmed. The CDR3 has 16 residues. CDR3 in amino acids: CASSLRGGGNTGELFF.

J is TRBJ1-2 and V is TRBV6-4; the TCRdb call, TRBD1, lacks DNA for checking. There are 15 residues in the CDR3. Germline CDR1 reads MRHNA; CDR2 reads SNTAGT. CDR3 amino acids: CASSDTPQGLQGYTF.

The rearrangement links TRBV30 to TRBJ2-7; the D gene TCRdb calls, TRBD1, cannot be checked with no DNA. Germline loops: CDR1 GTSNPN, CDR2 SVGIG (reference sequence). This CDR3 region has 16 residues. CDR3 sequence: CAYRPTLTGSSYEQYF.

This clonotype is medium-sized by frequency. The V call is TRBV19, the J call TRBJ2-7; without DNA, the TCRdb call of TRBD2 cannot be checked. The CDR3 totals 14 residues. Per germline, CDR1 LNHDA and CDR2 SQIVND (reference sequence). CDR3 sequence: CASSSSGAPYEQYF.

Measured by frequency, this clonotype is medium-sized (0.01 to 0.1%). Here the CDR3 reads CASSIWRGRYNEQFF. V and J are TRBV19 and TRBJ2-1; TCRdb lists TRBD1, though no DNA is available to test this call. This CDR3 is 15 amino acids long. Germline V gene sequence: CDR1 LNHDA, CDR2 SQIVND (reference sequence).

This clonotype is called medium-sized based on its frequency. The genes are TRBV29-1 and TRBJ1-5; the TRBD1 assignment by TCRdb is unverifiable without DNA. The germline V gene encodes CDR1 SQVTM and CDR2 ANQGSEA. The CDR3 consists of 14 residues. This CDR3 is CRGGQSNSNQPQHF.

V and J are TRBV27 and TRBJ1-1; TCRdb names TRBD1, which stays unverified in the absence of DNA. This CDR3 contains 12 residues. The germline V gene has CDR1 MNHEY and CDR2 SMNVEV (reference sequence). The CDR3 region is CASSLWDREAFF.

The V and J genes are TRBV10-3 and TRBJ1-1; TCRdb's D call, TRBD1, is unchecked because there is no DNA. Germline CDR1 is ENHRY and CDR2 is SYGVKD. The CDR3 sequence is 16 residues long. CDR3 amino acids: CAIRKQGADRGTEAFF.

The chain couples TRBV29-1 to TRBJ2-5; TCRdb calls TRBD2, which cannot be checked without DNA. Germline CDR1 is SQVTM and CDR2 is ANQGSEA. CDR3 size: 15 residues. CDR3 in amino acids: CSVLGVGGVQETQYF.

The chain has TRBV6-6 and TRBJ2-7; the D call of TRBD2 rests on TCRdb alone, since no DNA is present to check it. Germline V gives CDR1 MNHNY, CDR2 SVGAGI (reference sequence). This CDR3 has 19 residues. The CDR3 region is CASSSTPEGERRRTYEQYF.

The chain combines TRBV27 with TRBJ2-3. The germline CDR1 and CDR2 sequences are MNHEY and SMNVEV (reference sequence). There are 14 residues in the CDR3. This CDR3 reads CASSLFQSTDTQYF.

This clonotype is deemed medium-sized by its frequency. This chain links TRBV19 with TRBJ1-5; absent DNA, TCRdb's TRBD1 call cannot be checked. There are 15 residues in the CDR3. The V gene's germline CDR1 is LNHDA and CDR2 SQIVND (reference sequence). The chain's CDR3 is CASSPGQGAFQPQHF.

Here the CDR3 reads CASSLDFGLANTGELFF. The chain employs TRBV7-6 and TRBJ2-2. The CDR3 extends over 17 amino acids. Germline values: CDR1 SGHVS, CDR2 FNYEAQ.

This chain joins TRBV13 and TRBJ1-1; there is no DNA to check the TCRdb D call of TRBD1. CDR1 and CDR2 from the germline V gene are PRHDT and FYEKMQ (reference sequence). The CDR3 totals 18 residues. CDR3 amino acids: CASSGSGLQWATSLGAFF.

V gene TRBV19 combines with J gene TRBJ2-3; no DNA is available, so the TRBD1 call from TCRdb remains unchecked. This CDR3 is built from 16 residues. CDR1 is LNHDA and CDR2 is SQIVND in the germline V gene (reference sequence). The chain's CDR3 is CASSIAGQGRTDTQYF.

The V gene is TRBV10-3, the J gene TRBJ1-5. The CDR3 length is 17 residues. Germline CDR1 is ENHRY and CDR2 is SYGVKD. Here the CDR3 reads CAISEFYREDSNQPQHF.

This chain connects TRBV19 to TRBJ1-3. Germline V gene lookup returns CDR1 LNHDA and CDR2 SQIVND (reference sequence). The CDR3 has 15 residues. The CDR3 sequence: CASSIEYFSGNTIYF.

The chain combines TRBV4-3 with TRBJ2-3; no DNA is available, so the TRBD1 call from TCRdb remains unchecked. This CDR3 has 16 residues. Germline assignment: CDR1 LGHNA and CDR2 YSLEER. The CDR3 loop reads CASSQGRGTVTDTQYF.

This clonotype is labeled medium-sized based on frequency. The rearrangement links TRBV15 to TRBJ2-3; TCRdb gives TRBD2 as the D gene, but with no DNA this cannot be confirmed. Germline-derived CDR1 and CDR2 are LNHNV and YYDKDF (reference sequence). There are 15 residues in the CDR3. CDR3 in amino acids: CATSRERGGPDTQYF.

The chain is built from TRBV7-2 and TRBJ2-5; checking the TCRdb D call of TRBD1 is not possible without DNA. CDR1 and CDR2 (germline): SGHTA, FQGNSA. CDR3 length equals 15 residues. The CDR3 is CASSLVPGVGETQYF.

The chain employs TRBV6-2 or TRBV6-3 and TRBJ1-2; TCRdb returns TRBD1, unconfirmable since there is no DNA. Germline V gene sequence: CDR1 MNHEY, CDR2 SVGEGT. The CDR3 consists of 13 residues. CDR3 residues: CASSPTENYGYTF.

This clonotype shows up as medium-sized by frequency. The chain carries TRBV7-6 and TRBJ2-7; TCRdb names TRBD2, which stays unverified in the absence of DNA. Germline V lookup: CDR1 SGHVS, CDR2 FNYEAQ. The CDR3 consists of 14 residues. CDR3 in amino acids: CASSHREDSYEQYF. Drawing the rest from reference TRBV7-6 and TRBJ2-7, the complete variable domain is GAGVSQSPRYKVTKRGQDVALRCDPISGHVSLYWYRQALGQGPEFLTYFNYEAQQDKSGLPNDRFSAERPEGSISTLTIQRTEQRDSAMYRCASSHREDSYEQYFGPGTRLTVT.

The CDR3 protein is CASSFTPSPGTDNEQYF. The chain has TRBV6-5 and TRBJ2-7; the D call from TCRdb, TRBD1, cannot be confirmed without DNA. Per the germline V gene, CDR1 is MNHEY and CDR2 is SVGAGI. The CDR3 length is 17 residues.